This T cell receptor (beta chain) was captured in a study of technical replicates of blood from a few donors (dated by TCRdb to about 2017). Turning to this clone: Its target antigen remains unknown. Nothing much larger sits one base from this clone, and base qualities are not available.

Receptor libraries were prepared by the immunoSEQ multiplex PCR assay. TCRdb stores this immuneACCESS table with in-frame sequences only. Part of the clones is absent; in the studies checked, under half of the shortfall reflects unresolved V genes, and no reason is known for the rest. The sample table shows around 92,000 clones, and approximately 96% are seen once. The ten largest clones add up to about 0.23% of the sample. CDR1 and CDR2, per the germline V gene (reference sequence), are GTSNPN and SVGIG. V drops 7 bases and J drops 4 bases, leaving 22 bases in between. The CDR3 sequence holds 15 residues, the cysteine and phenylalanine included. Of the read, only the CDR3 DNA is kept; its 45 bases are in frame from base 1.

The sample taken for sequencing was T cells isolated from PBMCs. The receptor was derived from a human donor in good health. Recombination joined TRBV30 with TRBJ1-1; no D segment can be confidently identified. Here is the DNA: TGTGCCTTGCCGTTAGATCGAGAAGCCACCACTGAAGCTTTCTTT. Protein translation: CALPLDREATTEAFF.